This T cell receptor (beta chain) was retrieved from a study of Graves' ophthalmopathy and Graves' hyperthyroidism. Notes on the study in general: Most expanded clonotypes from thyroid (those above 0.001 frequency) were also found in blood. Built on 13 signatures, a model told ophthalmopathy apart from stable hyperthyroidism with about 85% sensitivity and 75% to 82% specificity.

In its sample, this clonotype was seen many times. Its antigen remains unidentified. One end of the junction fails to match germline, which may point to a read error. Amplification of the TCR beta CDR3 regions used RNA transcripts (as template). The workflow started with a first-round RT-PCR run with HTBI primers and then moved on to a second-round multiplex PCR. TCRdb fed the multiplex PCR reads into MiXCR, producing one record per CDR3 protein. Of hundreds of thousands of distinct CDR3 sequences in the sample, about a fifth are singletons; the top ten hold around 6.9%. The CDR3 loop spans 10 amino acids. Pregnancy or lactation, uncontrolled infections and other autoimmune diseases were grounds for excluding patients. Diagnosis relied on clinical symptoms, serum thyroxine, TRAb, thyroid ultrasound and orbital computed tomography.

The gene calls are TRBV12-3 or TRBV12-4 and TRBJ1-1; tentatively, D is TRBD1 (5 bases). Sequencing used peripheral blood. The sequence was collected from a woman between 18 and 29 years old with stable Graves' hyperthyroidism. Some clones in this sample may be carry-over from other donors' samples. The CDR3 loop reads CASSLEGTHF. The CDR3 DNA reads as TGTGCCAGCAGTTTAGAAGGGACGCACTTT.